This entry lists 21 T cell receptor beta chains sequenced from one sample in a study of neurological immune-mediated disorders (dated by TCRdb to the late 2010s). The library was generated by 5' RACE. Sequencing instrument: Illumina HiSeq 2500. TCRdb reprocessing: public reads trimmed at Q25 with fastp, clones called with MiXCR, in-frame beta chains kept. Each entry merges the rows of one CDR3 protein and shows their most common DNA and genes. The sample table holds 45,000 to 60,000 distinct CDR3 sequences, of which roughly 2.5% were seen once. The top ten clones comprise approximately 3% of the sample. The sample comprised PBMCs. All receptors come from a man aged 50-59 years with multiple sclerosis.

In this sample, this clonotype is medium-sized. The V gene is TRBV5-6, the J gene TRBJ2-1; maybe TRBD2 (6 bases). Trimming cost V 7 bases and J 3 bases, with 11 bases left between them. The CDR3 totals 13 residues. Germline CDR1 is SGHDT and CDR2 is YYEEEE. The CDR3 here is CASGDSLYNEQFF. The CDR3 DNA reads as TGTGCCAGCGGGGACTCTCTCTACAATGAGCAGTTCTTC.

The sample holds many counts of this clonotype. This chain's CDR3 is CASSGTSQETQYF. The CDR3 bases are TGTGCCAGCAGTGGGACGAGCCAAGAGACCCAGTACTTC. This chain connects TRBV6-1 to TRBJ2-5; D gene unclear. V shed 4 bases and J shed 1 base, with 7 bases lying between them. Per the germline V gene, CDR1 is MNHNS and CDR2 is SASEGT. The length of the CDR3 is 13 residues.

This clonotype was seen at least ten times. The chain links TRBV4-3 to TRBJ2-7; D gene uncertain. The CDR3 runs to 16 residues. Germline V CDR1 and CDR2: LGHNA, YSLEER. V lost 1 base and J lost 2, with 15 bases in between. CDR3 DNA sequence: TGCGCCAGCAGCCAAGTAATCGGTAAGGCGGCCTACGAGCAGTACTTC. Encoded protein: CASSQVIGKAAYEQYF.

In this sample, this clonotype turned up many times. The chain carries TRBV5-1 and TRBJ2-7; a weak D match, TRBD2 (6 bases). Between the trimmed V and J ends, which lost 4 bases and 5 bases, there was a span of 19 bases. This CDR3 region has 15 residues. Per the germline V gene, CDR1 is SGHRS and CDR2 is YFSETQ. The CDR3 nucleotides read TGCGCCAGCAGCGAGACTAGTCGGGGAGGCGACGAGCAGTACTTC. This translates into CASSETSRGGDEQYF.

This clonotype was seen at least ten times. A read error may produce the germline difference seen at one junction end. The CDR3 here is CASGQPGEQYF. CDR3 nucleotides: TGCGCCTCAGGCCAGCCCGGCGAGCAGTACTTC. The chain links TRBV25-1 to TRBJ2-7; no clear D gene. The CDR3 length is 11 residues. The V gene's germline CDR1 is MGHDK and CDR2 SYGVNS.

This clonotype was seen many times. The V and J genes are TRBV29-1 and TRBJ1-2; the match to TRBD1 covers 7 bases. V lost 6 bases, J lost 1 base, and 5 bases stayed unmatched. CDR3 length: 13 amino acids. The germline V gene encodes CDR1 SQVTM and CDR2 ANQGSEA. The CDR3 protein is CSVLQGSNYGYTF. The CDR3, as DNA: TGCAGCGTCCTACAGGGGAGTAACTATGGCTACACCTTC.

This clonotype has a count of ten or more. V is TRBV11-2 and J is TRBJ2-1; D not certain. In germline, CDR1 is SGHAT, CDR2 FQNNGV. Trimming removed 2 bases from V and 8 bases from J, with 7 bases in between. The CDR3 consists of 12 residues. In DNA form, the CDR3 reads TGTGCCAGCAGCTTACAGGTTGATGAGCAGTTCTTC. It codes for CASSLQVDEQFF.

This clonotype occurred many times. The rearrangement links TRBV19 to TRBJ1-3; D is possibly TRBD1 (5 bases). The V gene's germline CDR1 is LNHDA and CDR2 SQIVND (reference sequence). Deletions cut 6 bases from V and 4 bases from J, with 16 bases between. CDR3 length: 15 amino acids. DNA of the CDR3: TGTGCCAGTAGGCCCGGGACCACAATGGGAAACACCATATATTTT. Residues: CASRPGTTMGNTIYF.

This clonotype was seen ten or more times. This chain uses TRBV5-1 with TRBJ1-6, with TRBD1 matching 7 bases. CDR3 size: 14 residues. Germline loops: CDR1 SGHRS, CDR2 YFSETQ. Losses at the gene ends were 1 base for V and 10 bases for J; bases not matched to a gene: 5. The DNA for the CDR3 is TGCGCCAGCAGCTTGAAACAGGGGAACTCACCCCTCCACTTT. It codes for CASSLKQGNSPLHF.

Ten or more counts support this clonotype. The V call is TRBV5-1, the J call TRBJ2-3, with 10 bases lining up with TRBD1. CDR3 length: 16 residues. Germline assignment: CDR1 SGHRS and CDR2 YFSETQ. V was pared by 4 bases and J by 0 bases, with 5 bases of the junction left unmatched. The CDR3, as DNA: TGCGCCAGCAGCATCGGACAGGGGGTTAGCACAGATACGCAGTATTTT. Translation: CASSIGQGVSTDTQYF.

This clonotype was seen repeatedly, ten times or more. This rearrangement joins TRBV20-1 to TRBJ1-2, with TRBD1 matching 10 bases. The CDR3 extends over 16 amino acids. Germline CDR1 reads DFQATT; CDR2 reads SNEGSKA (reference sequence). Trimming took 3 bases from V and 5 from J; bases not matched to a gene: 12. The CDR3 loop is CSARAPGQGPRYGYTF. The CDR3 nucleotides read TGCAGTGCTAGGGCCCCGGGACAGGGGCCCAGGTATGGCTACACCTTC.

Ten or more counts support this clonotype. The V gene is TRBV20-1, the J gene TRBJ2-5; D might be TRBD2 (5 bases). Germline-derived CDR1 and CDR2 are DFQATT and SNEGSKA (reference sequence). The CDR3 totals 13 residues. Trimming took 1 base from V and 5 from J, leaving 11 bases between them. CDR3 nucleotides: TGCAGTGCTAGAGTAAATAGAGGGGAGACCCAGTACTTC. It specifies CSARVNRGETQYF.

By proportion, this clonotype is medium-sized. The chain carries TRBV24-1 and TRBJ1-1; D is unresolved. CDR3 size: 13 residues. Germline CDR1 is KGHDR and CDR2 is SFDVKD. Trimming pared 2 bases from V and 1 base from J, leaving 4 bases between. In DNA, the CDR3 is TGTGCCACCAGTGATTCGGCGAACACTGAAGCTTTCTTT. Protein product: CATSDSANTEAFF.

The chain combines TRBV7-7 with TRBJ2-1, with 9 bases identical to TRBD2. CDR1 and CDR2 from the germline V gene are SSHAT and FNYEAQ (reference sequence). V dropped 1 base and J dropped 4; count of bases not matched to a gene: 2. This CDR3 comprises 15 residues. CDR3 sequence: CASSLGGGVYNEQFF. For the CDR3, the DNA is TGTGCCAGCAGCTTAGGCGGGGGGGTATACAATGAGCAGTTCTTC.

This clonotype was detected many times. This chain uses TRBV5-1 with TRBJ2-7; the D gene could be TRBD1 or TRBD2 (7 bases each). Germline V gives CDR1 SGHRS, CDR2 YFSETQ. The CDR3 sequence is 14 residues long. The V and J ends lost 1 base and 4 bases respectively, with 12 bases between them. The CDR3 loop is CASSLNQGGYEQYF. CDR3 nucleotides: TGCGCCAGCAGCTTGAACCAGGGGGGGTACGAGCAGTACTTC.

The table lists this clonotype with many counts. The V gene is TRBV7-9, the J gene TRBJ2-7; D may match TRBD1 or TRBD2 (5 bases each). The CDR3 contains 14 residues. Trimming removed 4 bases from V and 6 bases from J, with 16 bases in between. Germline CDR1 and CDR2: SEHNR and FQNEAQ (reference sequence). CDR3 sequence (DNA): TGTGCCAGCAGCTGGGGCAGGGACGTCTCCGAGCAGTACTTC. Its translation: CASSWGRDVSEQYF.

This clonotype came up many times. This chain connects TRBV5-1 to TRBJ1-1; 11 bases are shared with TRBD1. The V and J ends lost 4 bases and 4 bases, in that order; junction bases with no gene match: 6. The CDR3 extends over 15 amino acids. Germline assignment: CDR1 SGHRS and CDR2 YFSETQ. The CDR3 here is CASSGRTGGGTEAFF. For the CDR3, the DNA is TGCGCCAGCAGCGGAAGGACAGGGGGCGGCACTGAAGCTTTCTTT. Combining the CDR3 with reference TRBV5-1 and TRBJ1-1 gives the whole variable domain KAGVTQTPRYLIKTRGQQVTLSCSPISGHRSVSWYQQTPGQGLQFLFEYFSETQRNKGNFPGRFSGRQFSNSRSEMNVSTLELGDSALYLCASSGRTGGGTEAFFGQGTRLTVV.

V gene TRBV6-2 or TRBV6-3 combines with J gene TRBJ2-7; no clear D gene. The length of the CDR3 is 13 residues. Germline CDR1 and CDR2: MNHEY and SVGEGT. V lost 6 bases and J 3 bases, leaving 12 bases between the germline ends. In nucleotides, the CDR3 is TGTGCCAGCAGCCGGACGAAAGACTACGAGCAGTACTTC. Translating it yields CASSRTKDYEQYF.

In nucleotides, the CDR3 is TGTGCCAGCAGCTTAGAGGCGCCGGGACAGCCCCAGCATTTT. As protein: CASSLEAPGQPQHF. The chain recombines TRBV7-2 with TRBJ1-5; D unresolved. V lost 1 base and J lost 7, with 11 bases in between. This CDR3 contains 14 residues. CDR1 and CDR2 from the germline V gene are SGHTA and FQGNSA.

J is TRBJ2-3 and V is TRBV4-1; 7 bases are shared with TRBD1. Germline V CDR1 and CDR2: MGHRA, YSYEKL. V shed 3 bases, J shed 6 bases, and the junction held 6 bases outside the gene matches. There are 14 residues in the CDR3. Written as DNA, the CDR3 is TGCGCCAGCAGCCAGACAGGGCCCGTCGATACGCAGTATTTT. This encodes CASSQTGPVDTQYF.

Many counts were recorded for this clonotype. The V and J genes are TRBV12-3 or TRBV12-4 and TRBJ1-3; D is ambiguous. The CDR3 covers 13 residues. Trimming removed 8 bases from V and 4 bases from J, with 12 bases in between. The CDR3 here is CASDPRSGNTIYF. Written as DNA, the CDR3 is TGTGCCAGCGACCCGAGATCCGGAAACACCATATATTTT.